Below, one TCR beta chain is given with its context. The antigen remains unidentified. Time point described: pre-sensitization, week 0. Treatment described: therapeutic diphenylcyclopropenone sensitization with weekly scalp DPC. The study used a library that attached unique molecular identifiers to individual cDNA molecules. Authors' data handling: A typical sample had 75,000 to 100,000 TCRs, with roughly 20,000 to 700,000 overall. TCRdb re-called the RACE reads with MiXCR, one entry per CDR3 protein. The V and J calls were determined by TCRdb, not by the authors. The sample yields roughly 110,000 distinct CDR3 sequences, approximately 12% seen once. The record originates from a study of human T cells and chemical hapten exposure. Study conclusions and caveats: All donors were alopecia patients, so their immunity may differ from that of healthy people. TCRs exceeding 1 in 1000 frequency stayed unchanged with DPC sensitization.

The sample here was whole blood, taken in connection with sensitization to the hapten diphenylcyclopropenone (DPC). This clonotype originated in a woman between 50 and 59 years old with alopecia areata. Some clones in this sample may be carry-over from other donors' samples.

Here the CDR3 reads CASSLDGGHEQFF. CDR3 DNA: TGTGCCAGCAGCTTAGATGGGGGGCATGAGCAGTTCTTC. The rearrangement uses TRBV7-9 and TRBJ2-1, with D perhaps matching TRBD1 or TRBD2 (6 bases each). There are 13 residues in the CDR3. The V and J ends lost 1 base and 8 bases respectively, with 9 bases between them. Germline V gene data show CDR1 as SEHNR and CDR2 as FQNEAQ (reference sequence).